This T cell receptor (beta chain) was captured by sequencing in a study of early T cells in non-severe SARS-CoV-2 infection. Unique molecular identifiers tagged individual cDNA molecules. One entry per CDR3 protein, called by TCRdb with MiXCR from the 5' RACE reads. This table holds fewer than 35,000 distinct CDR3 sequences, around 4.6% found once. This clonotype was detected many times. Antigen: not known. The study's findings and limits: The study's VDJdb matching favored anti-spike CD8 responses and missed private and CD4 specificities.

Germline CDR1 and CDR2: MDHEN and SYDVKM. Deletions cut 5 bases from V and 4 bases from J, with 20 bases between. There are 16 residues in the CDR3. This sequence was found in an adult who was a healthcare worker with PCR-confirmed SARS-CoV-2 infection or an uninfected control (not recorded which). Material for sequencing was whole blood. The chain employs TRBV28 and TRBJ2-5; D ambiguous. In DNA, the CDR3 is TGTGCCAGCAGTAAAGACTTCCTCGGAGATACAGAGACCCAGTACTTC. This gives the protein CASSKDFLGDTETQYF.